The sequence of this TCR beta chain was determined in a study of tumor-infiltrating lymphocytes in oesophageal squamous cell carcinoma. A single record per CDR3 protein comes from TCRdb applying MiXCR to the PCR reads. The table lists nearly 20,000 distinct CDR3 sequences, around 41% of them singletons. Trimming took off 1 base at V and 5 bases at J, with 16 bases between the two ends. The CDR3 sequence is 16 residues long. CDR1 is SEHNR, CDR2 FQNEAQ, per germline (reference sequence). This clonotype was recorded a few times. Material: esophageal tumor tissue. The chain recombines TRBV7-9 with TRBJ2-3, with TRBD2 as a possible D gene (7 bases). The TCR was taken from a male donor with esophageal squamous cell carcinoma. The CDR3 region is CASSLGRGRAQDTQYF. The DNA for the CDR3 is TGTGCCAGCAGCTTAGGAAGGGGGAGGGCCCAAGATACGCAGTATTTT. Looking up the rest from reference TRBV7-9 and TRBJ2-3 gives the full variable domain: DTGVSQNPRHKITKRGQNVTFRCDPISEHNRLYWYRQTLGQGPEFLTYFQNEAQLEKSRLLSDRFSAERPKGSFSTLEIQRTEQGDSAMYLCASSLGRGRAQDTQYFGPGTRLTVL.